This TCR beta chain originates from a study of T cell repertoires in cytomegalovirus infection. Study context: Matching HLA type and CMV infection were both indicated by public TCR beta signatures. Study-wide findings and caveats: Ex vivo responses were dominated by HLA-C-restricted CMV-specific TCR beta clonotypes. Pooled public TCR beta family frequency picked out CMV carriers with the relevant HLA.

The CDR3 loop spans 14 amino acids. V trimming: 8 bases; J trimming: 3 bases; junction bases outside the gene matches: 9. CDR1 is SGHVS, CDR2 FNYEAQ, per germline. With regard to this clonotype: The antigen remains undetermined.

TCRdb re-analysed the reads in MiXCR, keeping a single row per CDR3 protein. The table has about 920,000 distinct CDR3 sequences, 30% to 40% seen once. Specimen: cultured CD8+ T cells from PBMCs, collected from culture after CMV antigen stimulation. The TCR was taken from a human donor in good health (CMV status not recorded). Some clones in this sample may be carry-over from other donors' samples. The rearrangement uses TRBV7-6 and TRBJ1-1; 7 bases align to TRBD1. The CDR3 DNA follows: TGTGCCAGCGCCTCAACAGGGGATTACACTGAAGCTTTCTTT. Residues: CASASTGDYTEAFF.